Below are 24 T cell receptor beta chains sequenced from a single sample in a study of blood T cell repertoires in COVID-19 (dated by TCRdb to about 2020). Libraries were made using the immunoSEQ multiplex PCR assay. This immuneACCESS table, as held by TCRdb, lists in-frame sequences with V and J called but not all clones. Of the missing ones, under half trace to an unresolved V gene in checked studies; the others have no known cause. In this sample the table shows approximately 200,000 clones, about 81% of which occur a single time. The top ten hold roughly 10% of the sample. Specimen: peripheral blood. The receptor set was obtained from a woman older than 75 with COVID-19, enrolled during active disease.

This clone was found a few times. The chain is built from TRBV6-5 and TRBJ2-2, with TRBD1 matching over 8 bases. This CDR3 is built from 14 residues. V lost 6 bases to trimming and J lost 6 bases; unmatched junction nucleotides: 6. Per germline, CDR1 MNHEY and CDR2 SVGAGI. The CDR3 DNA is TGTGCCAGCAGCGCTAGGACAGGGTCCGGGGAGCTGTTTTTT. The encoded protein is CASSARTGSGELFF.

The chain has TRBV7-2 and TRBJ1-2, with a weak D call TRBD1 (5 bases). V lost 0 bases and J 5 bases, leaving 13 bases between the germline ends. This CDR3 spans 15 amino acids. Germline V gene data show CDR1 as SGHTA and CDR2 as FQGNSA. CDR3 residues: CASSLASGTSYGYTF. The CDR3 nucleotides are TGTGCCAGCAGCTTAGCGTCCGGGACTTCATATGGCTACACCTTC.

This chain links TRBV10-3 with TRBJ2-1; D is uncertain. The CDR3 spans 15 residues. V shed 7 bases and J shed 0 bases, with 13 bases lying between them. Germline CDR1 reads ENHRY; CDR2 reads SYGVKD. CDR3 in amino acids: CAIKGLESSYNEQFF. The DNA for the CDR3 is TGTGCCATCAAAGGTCTAGAGAGCTCCTACAATGAGCAGTTCTTC.

This clone was observed a single time. The chain combines TRBV19 with TRBJ2-3; tentatively, D is TRBD2 (5 bases). This CDR3 region has 15 residues. The V end lost 3 bases, the J end lost 2 bases, and 12 bases lay between the germline ends. Per the germline V gene, CDR1 is LNHDA and CDR2 is SQIVND (reference sequence). CDR3 amino acids: CASSMGAAITDTQYF. CDR3 sequence (DNA): TGTGCCAGTAGTATGGGAGCGGCGATCACAGATACGCAGTATTTT.

In its sample, this clone was seen once. The chain carries TRBV5-6 and TRBJ2-1; maybe TRBD2 (7 bases). The germline V gene encodes CDR1 SGHDT and CDR2 YYEEEE. This CDR3 spans 14 amino acids. V lost 2 bases and J lost 6, with 12 bases in between. CDR3 protein: CASSFWGGGNEQFF. The CDR3 DNA is TGTGCCAGCAGCTTCTGGGGAGGGGGCAATGAGCAGTTCTTC.

This clone has just one count. The CDR3 nucleotides read TGTGCCAGTAGTATAGGGCCAGGGAACTATGGCTACACCTTC. This gives the protein CASSIGPGNYGYTF. The rearrangement joins TRBV19 to TRBJ1-2, with D possibly matching TRBD1 (5 bases). Trimming removed 1 base at V and 2 bases at J, with 8 bases between. This CDR3 is built from 14 residues. CDR1 LNHDA and CDR2 SQIVND come from the germline V gene (reference sequence).

This sequence joins TRBV5-3 and TRBJ2-7, with D perhaps TRBD1 (5 bases). TRBV5-3 is an open reading frame whose function is uncertain. This CDR3 region has 17 residues. Between the trimmed V and J ends, which lost 3 bases and 2 bases, there was a span of 21 bases. The CDR3 coding sequence is TGTGCCAGAAGCTGGCCCAGGACACCTATGACCCCCTACGAGCAGTACTTC. Translation gives CARSWPRTPMTPYEQYF.

The chain has TRBV6-5 and TRBJ2-7; D uncertain. Per the germline V gene, CDR1 is MNHEY and CDR2 is SVGAGI. This CDR3 comprises 14 residues. V was cut by 4 bases and J by 0 bases, with 10 bases left in between. CDR3 amino acids: CASSSRPGSYEQYF. The DNA of the CDR3 is TGTGCCAGCAGTTCCAGACCGGGCTCCTACGAGCAGTACTTC.

V usage is TRBV2 and J usage is TRBJ2-1; D might be TRBD2 (5 bases). The CDR3 has 15 amino acids. Trimming stripped 4 bases from V and 7 bases from J, with 17 bases between. Germline values: CDR1 SNHLY, CDR2 FYNNEI. CDR3 nucleotide sequence: TGTGCCAGCAGTGTGGAGCGGCGAGCGGAGAATGAGCAGTTCTTC. It yields the protein CASSVERRAENEQFF.

The V gene is TRBV30, the J gene TRBJ1-1; maybe TRBD1 (6 bases). The V and J ends lost 1 base and 0 bases respectively, with 9 bases between them. From germline, CDR1 is GTSNPN and CDR2 SVGIG (reference sequence). The CDR3 consists of 14 residues. CDR3 sequence: CAWSDRAMNTEAFF. Here the CDR3 DNA reads TGTGCCTGGAGTGACAGGGCAATGAACACTGAAGCTTTCTTT.

In nucleotides, the CDR3 is TGCAGCGTTGCCCGGGACTCCAGCTCCTACAATGAGCAGTTCTTC. It yields the protein CSVARDSSSYNEQFF. The chain has TRBV29-1 and TRBJ2-1, with D tentatively TRBD2 (6 bases). Trimming took 4 bases from V and 0 from J, leaving 13 bases between them. Germline V CDR1 and CDR2: SQVTM, ANQGSEA. This CDR3 has 15 amino acids.

The rearrangement uses TRBV27 and TRBJ1-6, with a weak D call TRBD1 (5 bases). From germline, CDR1 is MNHEY and CDR2 SMNVEV (reference sequence). The CDR3 consists of 12 residues. Deletions cut 11 bases from V and 7 bases from J, with 12 bases between. CDR3 loop: CACGQANSPLHF. In DNA form, the CDR3 reads TGTGCCTGCGGACAAGCGAATTCACCCCTCCACTTT.

The CDR3 reads CASSQEAGADYGYTF. The CDR3 DNA is TGTGCCAGCAGCCAAGAAGCGGGGGCAGACTATGGCTACACCTTC. The rearrangement uses TRBV4-2 and TRBJ1-2, with a tentative D call TRBD1 (6 bases). V was trimmed by 0 bases and J by 3 bases, leaving 11 bases between them. From germline, CDR1 is LGHNA and CDR2 YNFKEQ. The CDR3 spans 15 residues.

V gene TRBV10-3 combines with J gene TRBJ2-3, with D perhaps TRBD2 (7 bases). The V gene lost 9 bases and the J gene lost 1 base, with 14 bases spanning the gap. Per the germline V gene, CDR1 is ENHRY and CDR2 is SYGVKD. The CDR3 covers 14 residues. CDR3 sequence (DNA): TGTGCCATTGGTAGGGGGGGCGGCACAGATACGCAGTATTTT. Amino acid sequence: CAIGRGGGTDTQYF.

The chain combines TRBV29-1 with TRBJ2-3; TRBD2 aligns across 12 bases. This CDR3 has 20 amino acids. Losses at the gene ends were 3 bases for V and 4 bases for J; bases not matched to a gene: 20. The germline gives CDR1 SQVTM, CDR2 ANQGSEA. DNA of the CDR3: TGCAGCGTTGAGGGGCGCGCGCTAGCGGGAGGGCCGTTAGCCCCAGATACGCAGTATTTT. Its translation: CSVEGRALAGGPLAPDTQYF.

The CDR3 sequence is CASSLSTGDTEAFF. The CDR3 nucleotides are TGCGCCAGCAGCTTATCCACAGGTGACACTGAAGCTTTCTTT. This rearrangement joins TRBV5-1 to TRBJ1-1; weak D call: TRBD1 (5 bases). CDR1 SGHRS and CDR2 YFSETQ come from the germline V gene. V was trimmed by 2 bases and J by 3 bases, leaving 11 bases between them. There are 14 residues in the CDR3.

This chain uses TRBV6-5 with TRBJ2-7; D perhaps matches TRBD2 (5 bases). There are 13 residues in the CDR3. Trimming cost V 6 bases and J 3 bases, with 12 bases left between them. The germline gives CDR1 MNHEY, CDR2 SVGAGI. CDR3 protein: CASRRAEVYEQYF. CDR3 in DNA: TGTGCCAGCAGGAGAGCGGAAGTCTACGAGCAGTACTTC.

The rearrangement links TRBV5-5 to TRBJ1-2; 9 bases map to TRBD1. V was pared by 2 bases and J by 6 bases, with 8 bases of the junction left unmatched. The CDR3 runs 15 residues. Germline V gives CDR1 SGHKS, CDR2 YYEKEE (reference sequence). CDR3 nucleotides: TGTGCCAGCAGCTTCCTAAGGACAGGGGAAAATGGCTACACCTTC. It specifies CASSFLRTGENGYTF.

The rearrangement links TRBV28 to TRBJ1-5; D unresolved. This CDR3 has 14 amino acids. Trimming pared 7 bases from V and 7 bases from J, leaving 17 bases between. CDR1 MDHEN and CDR2 SYDVKM come from the germline V gene. The CDR3 loop reads CASTLGVGGQPQHF. DNA for the CDR3: TGTGCCAGCACCCTTGGAGTTGGCGGGCAGCCCCAGCATTTT.

The CDR3 sequence: CASSARTSEGTGELFF. The CDR3 DNA follows: TGTGCCAGCAGCGCCCGGACTAGCGAGGGCACCGGGGAGCTGTTTTTT. This sequence joins TRBV11-3 and TRBJ2-2; 9 nucleotides agree with TRBD2. The V and J ends lost 5 bases and 4 bases, in that order; junction bases with no gene match: 8. CDR3 length: 16 residues. Germline values: CDR1 SGHNT, CDR2 YENEEA.

This sequence joins TRBV7-9 and TRBJ1-3; D is undetermined. Germline V gene data show CDR1 as SEHNR and CDR2 as FQNEAQ (reference sequence). Trimming shortened V by 0 bases and J by 1 base, and 13 bases separated the two germline ends. The CDR3 covers 17 residues. The CDR3 nucleotides are TGTGCCAGCAGCTTAGCCCGATGGGGAGCTTCTGGAAACACCATATATTTT. As protein: CASSLARWGASGNTIYF.

This clone was found once. This chain connects TRBV18 to TRBJ1-2, with 7 bases identical to TRBD1. This CDR3 is 14 amino acids long. Germline trimming cut 2 bases from V and 8 bases from J; bases unmatched to any gene: 8. Germline-derived CDR1 and CDR2 are KGHSH and LQKENI. The CDR3: CASSPAQGVHGYTF. The CDR3 DNA follows: TGTGCCAGCTCACCAGCCCAGGGGGTCCACGGCTACACCTTC.

The genes are TRBV7-6 and TRBJ1-3; D call uncertain. The DNA end is a closer match to TRBJ2-2, so the J assignment may be wrong. The CDR3 length is 16 residues. Germline CDR1 reads SGHVS; CDR2 reads FNYEAQ. CDR3 residues: CASSLVPTSNTGELFF. CDR3 bases: TGTGCCAGCAGCTTAGTACCCACCTCGAACACCGGGGAGCTGTTTTTT.

This chain links TRBV15 with TRBJ1-4; D is unclear. CDR1 LNHNV and CDR2 YYDKDF come from the germline V gene (reference sequence). V dropped 0 bases and J dropped 3 bases, with 14 bases sitting between them. CDR3 length: 17 residues. CDR3 protein: CATSRDPGQRANEKLFF. As DNA, the CDR3 is TGTGCCACCAGCAGAGATCCCGGGCAGAGGGCTAATGAAAAACTGTTTTTT.